This record covers a single T cell receptor beta chain. These data are taken from a study of blood T cell repertoires in COVID-19. Study-wide background: Samples came from the United States, Italy and Spain, spanning acute and convalescent COVID-19. Nucleic acid was either cDNA or gDNA, and it came from T cells, B-cell-depleted T cells, or PBMCs.

In the source study's methods: Quantification of nucleated cells was approximated via reference gene primer amplification. Clones were sequenced by immunoSEQ multiplex PCR, and TCRdb holds only the in-frame ones, with some missing. For V, J and clone size, that table is used; D and trimming come from the DNA. The sample yields about 240,000 clones, roughly nine tenths seen once. The TCR originated in a man aged 55 to 69 who had recovered from COVID-19. Sequencing used peripheral blood.

The CDR3 DNA sequence: TGTGCCAGCTCACCGGGGACAGGGCCCTACGAGCAGTACTTC. Amino acid sequence: CASSPGTGPYEQYF. The chain links TRBV18 to TRBJ2-7, with TRBD1 matching 9 bases. Trimming removed 3 bases from V and 2 bases from J; junction bases left unmatched: 2. The germline V gene encodes CDR1 KGHSH and CDR2 LQKENI. The length of the CDR3 is 14 residues.